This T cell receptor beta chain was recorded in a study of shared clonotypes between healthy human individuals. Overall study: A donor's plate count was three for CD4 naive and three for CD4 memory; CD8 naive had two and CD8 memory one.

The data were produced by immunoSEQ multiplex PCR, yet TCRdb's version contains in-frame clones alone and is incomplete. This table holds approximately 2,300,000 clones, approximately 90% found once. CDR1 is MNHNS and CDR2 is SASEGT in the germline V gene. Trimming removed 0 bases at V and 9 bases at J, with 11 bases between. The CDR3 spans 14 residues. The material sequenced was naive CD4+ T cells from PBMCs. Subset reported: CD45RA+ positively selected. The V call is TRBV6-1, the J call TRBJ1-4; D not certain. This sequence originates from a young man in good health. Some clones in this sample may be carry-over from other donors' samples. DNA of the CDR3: TGTGCCAGCAGTGAAGCGCATCTGGGTCAAAAACTGTTTTTT. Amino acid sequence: CASSEAHLGQKLFF.